This is a list of T cell receptor beta chains from one sample in a study of shared clonotypes between healthy human individuals. Repertoires were generated with immunoSEQ multiplex PCR, while TCRdb's copy carries only in-frame clones and drops some. The top ten clones hold approximately 13% of a sample with 490,000 or so clones, 76% of them seen once. The sample consisted of PBMCs. The source of these receptors is a woman in her 40s in good health. Some clones in this sample may be carry-over from other donors' samples. Both conserved end residues are part of each CDR3. The order of the fields is CDR3 DNA, CDR3 protein, clone size, D gene, CDR3 length, V gene, J gene. The D gene is left open where the match is weak. Only part of the rows carry a size: once, few, many, or a class if the clone is expanded.

TGTGCCAGCAGCTTAAAGGCAGGCGACTACGAGCAGTACTTC,CASSLKAGDYEQYF,.,.,14,TRBV11-2,TRBJ2-7
TGTGCCAGCAGCAAAAGAGAGGGACTAGTAGTATCTACGCAGTATTTT,CASSKREGLVVSTQYF,.,TRBD2,16,TRBV14,TRBJ2-3
TGTGCCAGCAGAACCGGGACAGGGGGCGATAATGGCTACACCTTC,CASRTGTGGDNGYTF,few,TRBD1,15,TRBV6-6,TRBJ1-2
TGTGCCAGCAGCGGACGGGACAGGGGTGGCGAGCAGTACTTC,CASSGRDRGGEQYF,.,TRBD1,14,TRBV9,TRBJ2-7
TGTGCCAGCAGCTTAGAGGGGGGCGCTGGAAACACCATATATTTT,CASSLEGGAGNTIYF,.,.,15,TRBV7-9,TRBJ1-3
TGCGCCAGCAGCTTATTCGCCCGAGGACAGGGGCCCGAGCAGTACTTC,CASSLFARGQGPEQYF,.,TRBD1,16,TRBV5-1,TRBJ2-7
TGTGCCAGCAGTTACGGGACTAGCGGCTACAATGAGCAGTTCTTC,CASSYGTSGYNEQFF,.,TRBD2,15,TRBV6-6,TRBJ2-1
TGTGCCACCAGCGGCCTCCGGGACAGGCGATCGAAGAGCTCCTACGAGCAGTACTTC,CATSGLRDRRSKSSYEQYF,.,TRBD1,19,TRBV15,TRBJ2-7
TGTGCCAGCAGTTACGGGGACAGCACAGATACGCAGTATTTT,CASSYGDSTDTQYF,.,.,14,TRBV6-5,TRBJ2-3
TGTGCCAGCAGCTTGAGAGGGAGTCGATCCTACGAGCAGTACTTC,CASSLRGSRSYEQYF,.,.,15,TRBV5-4,TRBJ2-7
TGCGCCAGCAGCCCTGCCCGCGGGACAGGGGGAAACACCATATATTTT,CASSPARGTGGNTIYF,few,TRBD1,16,TRBV5-1,TRBJ1-3
TGTGCCAGCAGCCCTACTAGCGTCGGCGGGGAGCTGTTTTTT,CASSPTSVGGELFF,.,TRBD2,14,TRBV11-3,TRBJ2-2
TGTGCCAGCTTCGGGACGAGGGGGATATGGGATGAGCAGTTCTTC,CASFGTRGIWDEQFF,once,.,15,TRBV28,TRBJ2-1
TGCGCCAGCAGCCAGTCTCCGGGACAGACCATATGGTTTGGTGGCTACACCTTC,CASSQSPGQTIWFGGYTF,.,TRBD1,18,TRBV4-1,TRBJ1-2
TGTGCCAGCAGGGATCTGGACAAGAAAGAGACCCAGTACTTC,CASRDLDKKETQYF,.,.,14,TRBV28,TRBJ2-5
TGTGCCAGCAGCTACCCGGGACAGGGGGTTGCCACTGAAGCTTTCTTT,CASSYPGQGVATEAFF,.,TRBD1,16,TRBV5-4,TRBJ1-1
TGTGCCTGGAGTTCCGGGACAGGGGGATTTTATAATTCACCCCTCCACTTT,CAWSSGTGGFYNSPLHF,.,TRBD1,17,TRBV30,TRBJ1-6
TGTGCCAGCAGCGACGGGACTAGCAAGGACGAGCAGTACTTC,CASSDGTSKDEQYF,.,TRBD2,14,TRBV27,TRBJ2-7
TGTGCCTGGAGTGTACTTGCTAGAGCGTCCAATGAGCAGTTCTTC,CAWSVLARASNEQFF,.,.,15,TRBV30,TRBJ2-1
TGTGCCAGCAGCTTAGGGTCGGCGGGAGGTGAAGATACGCAGTATTTT,CASSLGSAGGEDTQYF,.,TRBD2,16,TRBV11-3,TRBJ2-3
TGTGCCAGCACATCAGGGGTGAGGGTGAACACTGAAGCTTTCTTT,CASTSGVRVNTEAFF,.,.,15,TRBV27,TRBJ1-1
TGTGCCAGCAGCCCTCGGACAGGGGGGGAATATGGCTACACCTTC,CASSPRTGGEYGYTF,.,TRBD1,15,TRBV7-8,TRBJ1-2
TGTGCCAGCAGCTTGCGGGGCATGAACACTGAAGCTTTCTTT,CASSLRGMNTEAFF,.,.,14,TRBV5-4,TRBJ1-1
TGTGCCAGCAGCTGGTCGGGACAGGGTTTCGGAGGCAATCAGCCCCAGCATTTT,CASSWSGQGFGGNQPQHF,.,TRBD1,18,TRBV5-6,TRBJ1-5
TGTGCCAGCAGTCCGAGGACTAGTCCCGATACGCAGTATTTT,CASSPRTSPDTQYF,.,TRBD2,14,TRBV27,TRBJ2-3
TGTGCCTGGAGTGTAGTTAGGACTGAAGCTTTCTTT,CAWSVVRTEAFF,once,.,12,TRBV30,TRBJ1-1
TGTGCCATCCGGAAGGACGATGACACTGAAGCTTTCTTT,CAIRKDDDTEAFF,.,.,13,TRBV10-3,TRBJ1-1
TGTGCCAGCTCACCATTTCGAAACCAAGAGACCCAGTACTTC,CASSPFRNQETQYF,.,.,14,TRBV18,TRBJ2-5
TGTGCCAGCAGCCGAGGGACTAGCGGGAGCCCAGATACGCAGTATTTT,CASSRGTSGSPDTQYF,once,TRBD2,16,TRBV7-8,TRBJ2-3
TGTGCCAGCAGCTTCGGGGCTCCCAACACTGGAAACACCATATATTTT,CASSFGAPNTGNTIYF,.,.,16,TRBV7-2,TRBJ1-3
TGTGCCAGCAGCTTAGATCGGGACAGACAAGAGACCCAGTACTTC,CASSLDRDRQETQYF,.,TRBD1,15,TRBV11-3,TRBJ2-5
TGTGCCAGCAGCGGTCGGGACCGGGGGGAGTTCTACGAGCAGTACTTC,CASSGRDRGEFYEQYF,.,TRBD2,16,TRBV9,TRBJ2-7
TGTGCCAGCAGCCCCTCCGGGACAGGGTTCGATGGCTACACCTTC,CASSPSGTGFDGYTF,.,TRBD1,15,TRBV7-9,TRBJ1-2
TGTGCCAGCAGCCAAGTTTCGGTGGGACTAGCGGGATATTTCGGAGAGACCCAGTACTTC,CASSQVSVGLAGYFGETQYF,.,TRBD2,20,TRBV4-2,TRBJ2-5
TGTGCCAGCAGCTTAGCCACTAGCGGGAGGGTCAATGAGCAGTTCTTC,CASSLATSGRVNEQFF,.,TRBD2,16,TRBV7-2,TRBJ2-1
TGTGCCAGCAGCCAAGAACCAGGGGATGGCTACACCTTC,CASSQEPGDGYTF,.,.,13,TRBV4-2,TRBJ1-2
TGTGCCAGAAGCTTGCCAGGACTCTATGGCCACACCTTC,CARSLPGLYGHTF,.,.,13,TRBV5-3,TRBJ1-2